This TCR beta chain was profiled in a study of T cells in Graves' hyperthyroidism and ophthalmopathy. The CDR3 is 10 residues long. V was trimmed by 5 bases and J by 6 bases, leaving 5 bases between them. CDR1 is SNHLY, CDR2 FYNNEI, per germline. Amplification of TCR beta CDR3 regions used RNA as the template. Researchers ran a first-round RT-PCR on the TCR CDR3 using the HTBI primer set. TCRdb used MiXCR to reprocess the multiplex PCR reads, holding one entry per CDR3 protein. The table has under 350,000 distinct CDR3 sequences, roughly 13% seen once; the top ten hold 7% to 8.5%. Study-wide points: Separating ophthalmopathy from stable hyperthyroidism was achieved by a 13 V-J model.

The patients, who ranged from 18 to 65 in age, presented with newly diagnosed hyperthyroidism lasting under 2 months. Clinical symptoms, serum thyroxine and TRAb, thyroid ultrasound and orbital computed tomography were used for the diagnoses. The PBMCs were sourced from fresh peripheral blood (about 9.7 ml). Worth noting for this clonotype: As yet, its antigen is unknown. A much bigger clone sits one base away, suggesting this may be a read error.

Sequenced input: blood. The chain carries TRBV2 and TRBJ2-7; D not resolved. The receptor was isolated from a young woman with Graves' hyperthyroidism that later progressed to Graves' ophthalmopathy. DNA of the CDR3: TGTGCCAGCAGTCGGATCGAGCAGTACTTC. Protein product: CASSRIEQYF.